These 8 T cell receptor beta chains came from one sample sequenced in a study of blood T cell repertoires in COVID-19. The assay was immunoSEQ multiplex PCR, and TCRdb's table has in-frame clones only and misses some. In the table there are 250,000 to 300,000 clones, 85% to 90% of which are singletons. The sample was peripheral blood. Receptor source: a man aged 18 to 35 with active or convalescent COVID-19.

The chain links TRBV5-6 to TRBJ1-2; 11 bases agree with TRBD1. This CDR3 has 17 residues. Looked up from germline, CDR1 is SGHDT and CDR2 is YYEEEE. J lost 6 bases, V lost 2 bases, and 12 bases had no gene match. The CDR3 is CASSLISWVDRGHGYTF. The CDR3 DNA follows: TGTGCCAGCAGCTTAATTTCTTGGGTGGACAGGGGGCATGGCTACACCTTC.

The J gene is TRBJ2-5, the V gene TRBV14; the D gene is possibly TRBD2 (5 bases). The V gene's germline CDR1 is SGHDN and CDR2 FVKESK. The V end lost 1 base, the J end lost 6 bases, and 18 bases lay between the germline ends. The CDR3 loop spans 16 amino acids. The CDR3, as DNA: TGTGCCAGCAGCCAAGTGTCGGCCACCAGCGGACAGACCCAGTACTTC. The encoded protein is CASSQVSATSGQTQYF.

The rearrangement uses TRBV19 and TRBJ1-6; possible D gene TRBD1, 6 bases. The CDR3 consists of 16 residues. The V end was cut by 3 bases, the J end by 5 bases, with 14 bases between. CDR1 LNHDA and CDR2 SQIVND come from the germline V gene (reference sequence). In DNA form, the CDR3 reads TGTGCCAGTAGTATCGGAGCAACAGGGAATAATTCACCCCTCCACTTT. This translates into CASSIGATGNNSPLHF.

The J gene is TRBJ2-3, the V gene TRBV7-3, with TRBD2 identical over 7 bases. CDR3 length: 13 residues. Germline V gives CDR1 SGHTA, CDR2 FQGTGA. Trimming took 8 bases from V and 2 from J; bases not matched to a gene: 4. CDR3 residues: CASQLANTDTQYF. The CDR3 nucleotides read TGTGCCAGCCAACTAGCGAACACAGATACGCAGTATTTT.

The chain combines TRBV19 with TRBJ1-5; D remains unclear. V shed 1 base and J shed 1 base, with 8 bases lying between them. The CDR3 contains 15 residues. Germline V gene sequence: CDR1 LNHDA, CDR2 SQIVND (reference sequence). The CDR3 reads CASSIGAASNQPQHF. The CDR3 coding sequence is TGTGCCAGTAGTATAGGGGCTGCAAGCAATCAGCCCCAGCATTTT.

The V call is TRBV6-5, the J call TRBJ2-7; 8 bases agree with TRBD1. The CDR3 is 15 amino acids. Trimming at V came to 6 bases and at J to 4 bases, leaving 11 bases not matched to a gene. CDR1 MNHEY and CDR2 SVGAGI come from the germline V gene. CDR3 protein: CASRRTGTDPYEQYF. The CDR3 coding sequence is TGTGCCAGCAGGAGGACAGGGACGGACCCTTACGAGCAGTACTTC.

This clone has only a few counts. V and J are TRBV27 and TRBJ2-1, with 9 bases identical to TRBD1. The V and J ends lost 6 bases and 5 bases, in that order; junction bases with no gene match: 8. The CDR3 runs 15 residues. Per germline, CDR1 MNHEY and CDR2 SMNVEV (reference sequence). The CDR3 nucleotides are TGTGCCAGCAGAACCGGGACAGGGAGAAACAATGAGCAGTTCTTC. Its translation is CASRTGTGRNNEQFF.

This chain links TRBV12-3 or TRBV12-4 with TRBJ1-3; D not resolved. The CDR3 covers 12 residues. V was shortened by 7 bases and J by 2 bases, with 6 bases between the two germline ends. CDR3 nucleotides: TGTGCCAGCACCCCAGCTGGAAACACCATATATTTT. It translates to CASTPAGNTIYF.